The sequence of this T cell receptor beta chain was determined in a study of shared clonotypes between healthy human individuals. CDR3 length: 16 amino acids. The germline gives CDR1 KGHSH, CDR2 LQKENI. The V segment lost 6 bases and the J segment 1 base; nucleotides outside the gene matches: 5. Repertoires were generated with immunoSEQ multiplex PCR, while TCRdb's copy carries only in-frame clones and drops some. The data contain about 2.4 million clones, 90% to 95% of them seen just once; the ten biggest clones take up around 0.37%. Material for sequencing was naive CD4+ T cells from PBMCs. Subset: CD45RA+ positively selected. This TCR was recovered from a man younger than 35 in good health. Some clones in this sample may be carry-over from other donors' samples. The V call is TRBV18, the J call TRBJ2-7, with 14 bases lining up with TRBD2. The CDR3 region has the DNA TGTGCCAGCTCCCGGGGGACTAGCGGGAGATCCTACGAGCAGTACTTC. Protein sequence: CASSRGTSGRSYEQYF.